Listed below are T cell receptor beta chains from one sample, sequenced in a study of identical twins. TCRdb reprocessed the 5' RACE reads via MiXCR and lists one record per CDR3 protein. This sample has 200,000 to 250,000 distinct CDR3 sequences, with roughly 13% found just once. The sample comprised memory (CD45RO+) T cells sorted from blood. The receptor source for this set is a woman in her late teens or twenties in good health. The CDR3 runs from the conserved cysteine through the conserved F or W. The D gene is left open where the match is weak. The size of a clone is reported for some rows only, either as once, few or many, or as a class for expanded clones.

J | D | V | size | length | CDR3 | DNA
TRBJ2-7 | . | TRBV10-2 | . | 14 | CASPAPLRTYEQYF | TGCGCCAGCCCTGCTCCCCTGCGGACCTACGAGCAGTACTTC
TRBJ2-5 | TRBD1 | TRBV5-4 | . | 14 | CASSSFTGGETQYF | TGTGCCAGCAGCTCATTTACAGGGGGAGAGACCCAGTACTTC
TRBJ2-7 | TRBD2 | TRBV20-1 | few | 15 | CSARQASGFSYEQYF | TGCAGTGCTAGACAGGCTAGCGGCTTCTCCTACGAGCAGTACTTC
TRBJ1-4 | . | TRBV7-9 | few | 15 | CASSPGLISDEKLFF | TGTGCCAGCAGTCCGGGCCTTATTTCGGACGAAAAACTGTTTTTT
TRBJ1-1 | . | TRBV6-5 | . | 13 | CASSYREGTEAFF | TGTGCCAGCAGTTATCGGGAGGGCACTGAAGCTTTCTTT
TRBJ2-7 | . | TRBV20-1 | . | 13 | CSARVRGINEQYF | TGCAGTGCTAGAGTCAGGGGAATCAACGAGCAGTACTTC
TRBJ2-2 | . | TRBV10-1 | many | 15 | CASSDGGRDTGELFF | TGCGCCAGCAGTGACGGGGGGCGGGACACCGGGGAGCTGTTTTTT
TRBJ1-2 | TRBD1 | TRBV7-3 | few | 13 | CASSPGQSGGYTF | TGTGCCAGCAGCCCGGGACAGTCAGGTGGCTACACCTTC
TRBJ2-7 | TRBD1 | TRBV5-1 | few | 15 | CASSLLNRGSYEQYF | TGCGCCAGCAGCTTGCTAAACAGGGGGTCCTACGAGCAGTACTTC
TRBJ1-6 | . | TRBV7-9 | few | 13 | CASSPISGGSLHF | TGTGCCAGCAGCCCTATAAGTGGGGGCTCCCTCCACTTT
TRBJ2-4 | . | TRBV5-1 | few | 16 | CASSLETAEAKNIQYF | TGCGCCAGCAGCTTGGAGACAGCCGAAGCCAAAAACATTCAGTACTTC
TRBJ2-5 | . | TRBV5-1 | few | 14 | CASSLEVGQETQYF | TGCGCCAGCAGCTTGGAGGTCGGTCAAGAGACCCAGTACTTC
TRBJ2-3 | . | TRBV28 | few | 15 | CASITGAPEADTQYF | TGTGCCAGTATTACCGGGGCCCCAGAAGCAGATACGCAGTATTTT
TRBJ2-7 | TRBD1 | TRBV5-5 | . | 14 | CASSPGTVFYEQYF | TGTGCCAGCAGCCCTGGGACAGTCTTCTACGAGCAGTACTTC
TRBJ2-5 | TRBD1 | TRBV2 | few | 15 | CASSPDRGVVETQYF | TGTGCCAGCAGCCCCGACAGGGGGGTGGTAGAGACCCAGTACTTC
TRBJ1-2 | TRBD1 | TRBV27 | few | 14 | CASSRRGRDYGYTF | TGTGCCAGCAGTCGCAGGGGGCGGGACTATGGCTACACCTTC
TRBJ2-1 | . | TRBV6-4 | many | 13 | CASSGQANNEQFF | TGTGCCAGCAGTGGACAGGCAAACAATGAGCAGTTCTTC
TRBJ2-5 | . | TRBV29-1 | few | 12 | CSAGTPQETQYF | TGCAGCGCAGGGACACCTCAAGAGACCCAGTACTTC
TRBJ1-6 | . | TRBV11-2 | . | 17 | CASSPGERSYGNSPLHF | TGTGCCAGCAGCCCGGGCGAAAGGTCCTACGGTAATTCACCCCTCCACTTT
TRBJ2-1 | TRBD2 | TRBV5-1 | few | 17 | CASSSQKGTSGYNEQFF | TGCGCCAGCAGCTCTCAAAAGGGGACTAGCGGATACAATGAGCAGTTCTTC
TRBJ1-2 | TRBD1 | TRBV2 | few | 13 | CASHRGIDYGYTF | TGTGCCAGTCACAGGGGGATTGACTATGGCTACACCTTC
TRBJ2-3 | . | TRBV5-5 | few | 15 | CASSVGSLNTDTQYF | TGTGCCAGCAGCGTTGGGAGTCTAAACACAGATACGCAGTATTTT
TRBJ2-1 | TRBD1 | TRBV7-3 | once | 14 | CASSRRTGNNEQFF | TGTGCCAGCAGCCGCAGGACAGGGAACAATGAGCAGTTCTTC
TRBJ2-5 | TRBD2 | TRBV12-3/TRBV12-4 | many | 14 | CASRMTSGGSVQYF | TGTGCCAGCAGAATGACTAGCGGGGGGTCCGTCCAGTACTTC
TRBJ1-1 | TRBD1 | TRBV6-5 | few | 15 | CASSYSGTGGFKAFF | TGTGCCAGCAGTTACTCGGGGACAGGGGGTTTTAAGGCTTTCTTT
TRBJ2-7 | . | TRBV5-1 | few | 13 | CASSPDPTYEQYF | TGCGCCAGCAGCCCCGACCCTACCTACGAGCAGTACTTC
TRBJ2-1 | TRBD2 | TRBV6-2/TRBV6-3 | few | 15 | CASRGLVGSYNEQFF | TGTGCCAGCAGGGGACTAGTCGGCTCCTACAATGAGCAGTTCTTC
TRBJ2-2 | . | TRBV5-1 | few | 15 | CASSLDGERSGELFF | TGCGCCAGCAGCTTGGACGGCGAGCGCTCCGGGGAGCTGTTTTTT
TRBJ2-5 | . | TRBV24-1 | . | 15 | CATSDRDSSWETQYF | TGTGCCACCAGTGACCGAGACAGCTCCTGGGAGACCCAGTACTTC
TRBJ2-3 | . | TRBV7-8 | few | 14 | CASSSRRGTDTQYF | TGTGCCAGCAGCAGCCGTCGAGGAACAGATACGCAGTATTTT
TRBJ2-1 | TRBD2 | TRBV12-3/TRBV12-4 | few | 17 | CASSHGTSGASRNEQFF | TGTGCCAGCAGTCACGGGACTAGCGGGGCTAGCAGGAATGAGCAGTTCTTC
TRBJ2-3 | . | TRBV24-1 | few | 13 | CATSDPSRDTQYF | TGTGCCACCAGTGATCCTTCAAGGGATACGCAGTATTTT
TRBJ2-2 | . | TRBV6-5 | . | 14 | CASSYSDNTGELFF | TGTGCCAGCAGTTACTCGGACAACACCGGGGAGCTGTTTTTT
TRBJ1-3 | . | TRBV2 | . | 14 | CASRAGWQGNTIYF | TGTGCCAGCCGGGCCGGGTGGCAGGGAAACACCATATATTTT
TRBJ1-2 | . | TRBV5-5 | few | 15 | CASSLVVGGNYGYTF | TGTGCCAGCAGCTTGGTGGTTGGCGGGAACTATGGCTACACCTTC
TRBJ2-1 | . | TRBV9 | few | 14 | CASSVDPGRNEQFF | TGTGCCAGCAGCGTAGATCCAGGGAGGAATGAGCAGTTCTTC
TRBJ2-3 | . | TRBV7-9 | few | 12 | CASSLLRTAQYF | TGTGCCAGCAGCTTATTGCGAACTGCGCAGTATTTT
TRBJ1-5 | TRBD1 | TRBV7-2 | few | 16 | CASSAGPRGRNQPQHF | TGTGCCAGCAGCGCAGGGCCCAGGGGGCGCAATCAGCCCCAGCATTTT
TRBJ1-5 | . | TRBV3-1 | . | 12 | CASSRGWAPQHF | TGTGCCAGCAGCAGGGGATGGGCGCCCCAGCATTTT
TRBJ1-2 | . | TRBV12-5 | . | 11 | CASGFNYGYTF | TGTGCTAGTGGTTTTAACTATGGCTACACCTTC
TRBJ2-5 | TRBD1 | TRBV6-2/TRBV6-3 | . | 13 | CASSPGPGGTQYF | TGTGCCAGCAGTCCCGGCCCAGGGGGGACCCAGTACTTC
TRBJ2-7 | TRBD2 | TRBV20-1 | . | 13 | CSASSGGAFEQYF | TGCAGTGCTTCTAGCGGGGGGGCGTTCGAGCAGTACTTC
TRBJ2-7 | . | TRBV20-1 | many | 12 | CSARREVNEQYF | TGCAGTGCCCGCAGGGAAGTGAACGAGCAGTACTTC
TRBJ2-2 | TRBD2 | TRBV9 | few | 16 | CASSVGTSGGHMELFF | TGTGCCAGCAGCGTGGGGACTAGCGGGGGCCATATGGAGCTGTTTTTT
TRBJ2-5 | TRBD2 | TRBV20-1 | . | 14 | CSAGIAGLGETQYF | TGCAGTGCTGGGATAGCGGGCCTAGGGGAGACCCAGTACTTC
TRBJ1-2 | . | TRBV7-8 | many | 16 | CASSFIGRTGDYGYTF | TGTGCCAGCAGCTTCATCGGACGGACCGGGGACTATGGCTACACCTTC
TRBJ2-7 | . | TRBV11-2 | few | 17 | CASSSSRGRGQAYEQYF | TGTGCCAGCAGCTCAAGTCGGGGACGCGGGCAAGCCTACGAGCAGTACTTC
TRBJ1-6 | . | TRBV27 | . | 15 | CASRRWGRNNSPLHF | TGTGCCAGCCGAAGATGGGGCAGAAATAATTCACCCCTCCACTTT
TRBJ2-5 | TRBD2 | TRBV7-9 | few | 15 | CASSFSLAGEETQYF | TGTGCCAGCAGCTTTTCACTAGCGGGAGAAGAGACCCAGTACTTC
TRBJ1-1 | . | TRBV16 | many | 14 | CASSHFNRPSETFF | TGTGCCAGCAGCCACTTCAACAGGCCCTCCGAAACTTTCTTT
TRBJ1-6 | . | TRBV7-2 | many | 14 | CASSLVFRDSPLHF | TGTGCCAGCAGCTTAGTCTTCCGAGATTCACCCCTCCACTTT
TRBJ2-3 | TRBD2 | TRBV5-1 | few | 16 | CASSYATSASTDTQYF | TGCGCCAGCAGCTATGCGACTAGCGCCAGCACAGATACGCAGTATTTT
TRBJ2-7 | . | TRBV5-1 | few | 13 | CASSLQGIYEQYF | TGCGCCAGCAGCTTGCAGGGGATCTACGAGCAGTACTTC
TRBJ2-2 | TRBD1 | TRBV5-1 | . | 15 | CASSLQQGHTGELFF | TGCGCCAGCAGCTTGCAACAGGGGCACACCGGGGAGCTGTTTTTT
TRBJ1-4 | . | TRBV3-1 | . | 17 | CASSLLGAVATNEKLFF | TGTGCCAGCAGCCTTTTGGGGGCGGTTGCAACTAATGAAAAACTGTTTTTT
TRBJ2-3 | . | TRBV20-1 | few | 15 | CSARDRRVGGDTQYF | TGCAGTGCTAGAGATCGGCGGGTTGGCGGGGATACGCAGTATTTT
TRBJ2-3 | . | TRBV7-6 | many | 15 | CASTWGGGGTDTQYF | TGTGCCAGCACCTGGGGGGGCGGGGGCACAGATACGCAGTATTTT
TRBJ1-5 | . | TRBV7-9 | few | 14 | CASSGGRLNQPQHF | TGTGCCAGCAGCGGGGGCAGACTAAATCAGCCCCAGCATTTT
TRBJ2-4 | TRBD2 | TRBV5-1 | few | 18 | CASSLDGSGRLAKNIQYF | TGCGCCAGCAGCTTGGATGGTAGCGGGAGGCTGGCCAAAAACATTCAGTACTTC